One sample yielded the 29 T cell receptor beta chains listed below, sequenced in a study of shared clonotypes between healthy human individuals. TCRdb's copy holds only in-frame clones and misses some; the assay was immunoSEQ multiplex PCR. The table shows over a million clones, with 60% to 80% occurring only once. Sequenced sample: memory CD4+ T cells sorted from blood. Subset noted: CD45RA-negative fraction. Every receptor here comes from a man younger than 35 in good health.

J is TRBJ2-3 and V is TRBV14; 14 bases align to TRBD2. The germline V gene has CDR1 SGHDN and CDR2 FVKESK. Trimming cost V 1 base and J 6 bases; bases outside gene matches: 3. The CDR3 covers 16 residues. The CDR3 coding sequence is TGTGCCAGCAGCCAAGGACTAGCGGGGGGGCGCGATACGCAGTATTTT. Protein: CASSQGLAGGRDTQYF.

V gene TRBV19 combines with J gene TRBJ2-2; D gene unclear. CDR1 and CDR2 (germline): LNHDA, SQIVND (reference sequence). This CDR3 has 13 residues. Trimming took off 8 bases at V and 4 bases at J, with 11 bases between the two ends. CDR3 amino acids: CASYTSGTGELFF. DNA of the CDR3: TGTGCCAGTTATACGTCGGGCACCGGGGAGCTGTTTTTT.

The chain combines TRBV28 with TRBJ2-7, with a tentative D call TRBD1 (5 bases). Trimming cost V 2 bases and J 4 bases, with 15 bases left between them. Germline V gene lookup returns CDR1 MDHEN and CDR2 SYDVKM. CDR3 length: 15 residues. As DNA, the CDR3 is TGTGCCAGCAGTTTAGACAGCCTGGGCCGGTACGAGCAGTACTTC. It yields the protein CASSLDSLGRYEQYF.

For this clone: A much bigger clone sits one base away, suggesting this may be a read error. Other DNA sequences in this sample translate to the same CDR3. The chain recombines TRBV7-9 with TRBJ2-7; D is unclear. CDR3 size: 11 residues. Germline values: CDR1 SEHNR, CDR2 FQNEAQ (reference sequence). V was trimmed by 5 bases and J by 3 bases, leaving 5 bases between them. The CDR3 sequence: CASSLYYEQYF. The CDR3 DNA reads as TGTGCCAGCAGCCTATACTACGAGCAGTACTTC.

This clone was seen once. The chain recombines TRBV10-3 with TRBJ1-2, with TRBD1 matching 7 bases. The CDR3 runs 12 residues. V was pared by 11 bases and J by 4 bases, with 7 bases of the junction left unmatched. The germline V gene encodes CDR1 ENHRY and CDR2 SYGVKD. The CDR3 loop reads CAVGDSGYGYTF. DNA for the CDR3: TGTGCCGTCGGGGACAGCGGCTATGGCTACACCTTC.

V usage is TRBV27 and J usage is TRBJ1-1; 7 bases map to TRBD1. The V and J ends lost 2 bases and 4 bases, in that order; junction bases with no gene match: 4. The CDR3 is made up of 14 amino acids. Germline loops: CDR1 MNHEY, CDR2 SMNVEV (reference sequence). CDR3 in DNA: TGTGCCAGCAGTTTAAACCAGGGGGGCACTGAAGCTTTCTTT. Its translation: CASSLNQGGTEAFF.

This clone was recorded a few times. The rearrangement joins TRBV4-1 to TRBJ1-6, with D uncertain. Trimming took off 8 bases at V and 0 bases at J, with 8 bases between the two ends. This CDR3 spans 14 amino acids. Germline CDR1 is MGHRA and CDR2 is YSYEKL. The CDR3 DNA sequence: TGCGCCAGCTCCCCGGGCTCCTATAATTCACCCCTCCACTTT. Translation: CASSPGSYNSPLHF.

The chain links TRBV5-6 to TRBJ2-5; TRBD1 might be the D (6 bases). The CDR3 has 15 residues. V dropped 4 bases and J dropped 9 bases, with 22 bases sitting between them. Per germline, CDR1 SGHDT and CDR2 YYEEEE. CDR3 in amino acids: CASSRRQAGQGPQYF. As DNA, the CDR3 is TGTGCCAGCAGCCGAAGACAGGCCGGCCAAGGGCCCCAGTACTTC.

The CDR3 region has the DNA TGCGCCAGCAGTCAGACCACAGGGCCCTCTGGAAACACCATATATTTT. Translated, it gives CASSQTTGPSGNTIYF. The chain has TRBV5-1 and TRBJ1-3; maybe TRBD1 (6 bases). Germline CDR1 SGHRS, CDR2 YFSETQ. The CDR3 totals 16 residues. Between the trimmed V and J ends, which lost 5 bases and 0 bases, there was a span of 15 bases.

The chain carries TRBV6-1 and TRBJ1-5, with a tentative D call TRBD1 (5 bases). Per the germline V gene, CDR1 is MNHNS and CDR2 is SASEGT. V was trimmed by 3 bases and J by 0 bases, leaving 15 bases between them. There are 17 residues in the CDR3. Here the CDR3 reads CASSDLGGDYSNQPQHF. The CDR3 region has the DNA TGTGCCAGCAGTGATTTGGGGGGGGACTATAGCAATCAGCCCCAGCATTTT.

The table lists this clone with a few counts. Additional DNA sequences in this sample encode the identical CDR3. This sequence joins TRBV5-1 and TRBJ2-2, with D uncertain. The CDR3 consists of 13 residues. Trimming pared 4 bases from V and 0 bases from J, leaving 4 bases between. Germline CDR1 reads SGHRS; CDR2 reads YFSETQ. In DNA, the CDR3 is TGCGCCAGCAGCCCAGCGAACACCGGGGAGCTGTTTTTT. Translated: CASSPANTGELFF.

A few counts support this clone. The chain carries TRBV11-2 and TRBJ1-4; 10 nucleotides line up with TRBD1. With V trimmed by 5 bases and J by 6 bases, 9 bases remained unmatched. This CDR3 is built from 16 residues. The germline V gene has CDR1 SGHAT and CDR2 FQNNGV. The chain's CDR3 is CASSAPGQGPYEKLFF. CDR3 coding DNA: TGTGCCAGCAGCGCACCGGGACAGGGGCCCTATGAAAAACTGTTTTTT.

The V and J genes are TRBV6-6 and TRBJ1-6; D is perhaps TRBD1 (6 bases). Germline CDR1 is MNHNY and CDR2 is SVGAGI (reference sequence). V dropped 7 bases and J dropped 1 base, with 8 bases sitting between them. The CDR3 runs to 14 residues. The CDR3 loop reads CASTQGSYNSPLHF. DNA of the CDR3: TGTGCCAGCACCCAGGGGTCCTATAATTCACCCCTCCACTTT.

This clone has a handful of counts. The chain uses TRBV5-1 and TRBJ1-2; a weak D match, TRBD1 (5 bases). Germline V gives CDR1 SGHRS, CDR2 YFSETQ. V was pared by 4 bases and J by 4 bases, with 20 bases between. CDR3 length: 16 amino acids. The CDR3 loop is CASSLDRDPALYGYTF. In DNA form, the CDR3 reads TGCGCCAGCAGCCTCGACCGGGACCCCGCCCTCTATGGCTACACCTTC.

This clone was found once. V usage is TRBV6-1 and J usage is TRBJ2-1; D remains ambiguous. Trimming stripped 10 bases from V and 5 bases from J, with 18 bases between. From germline, CDR1 is MNHNS and CDR2 SASEGT. CDR3 length equals 14 residues. The CDR3 reads CANKPDDLHNEQFF. CDR3 coding DNA: TGTGCCAATAAACCGGACGACCTGCACAATGAGCAGTTCTTC.

The chain recombines TRBV9 with TRBJ2-5; 10 nucleotides agree with TRBD1. Looked up from germline, CDR1 is SGDLS and CDR2 is YYNGEE. The J segment lost 4 bases and the V segment lost 0 bases, leaving 3 bases of the junction unmatched. This CDR3 comprises 15 residues. The CDR3 here is CASSVGQGAGETQYF. The CDR3, as DNA: TGTGCCAGCAGCGTAGGACAGGGGGCCGGAGAGACCCAGTACTTC.

The CDR3 reads CASSLYFGYEQYF. Written as DNA, the CDR3 is TGTGCCAGCAGCCTCTATTTTGGCTACGAGCAGTACTTC. The V gene is TRBV28, the J gene TRBJ2-7, with no clear D. Germline V gene sequence: CDR1 MDHEN, CDR2 SYDVKM. V was pared by 6 bases and J by 3 bases, with 12 bases between. The CDR3 consists of 13 residues.

This sequence joins TRBV2 and TRBJ1-2; 9 bases match TRBD1. Germline trimming cut 4 bases from V and 0 bases from J; bases unmatched to any gene: 9. The CDR3 extends over 17 amino acids. Germline assignment: CDR1 SNHLY and CDR2 FYNNEI. CDR3 nucleotide sequence: TGTGCCAGCAGTGTAACGACAGGGGGAAGAGCTAACTATGGCTACACCTTC. It encodes CASSVTTGGRANYGYTF.

This chain connects TRBV7-9 to TRBJ2-5; a possible D gene is TRBD1 (5 bases). V was trimmed by 5 bases and J by 4 bases, leaving 14 bases between them. This CDR3 contains 14 residues. Germline V gives CDR1 SEHNR, CDR2 FQNEAQ (reference sequence). The CDR3 nucleotides read TGTGCCAGCAGCCCCCAGGGTTTCCGAGAGACCCAGTACTTC. Translation gives CASSPQGFRETQYF.

This clone was seen a single time. This chain's CDR3 is CASRAGTGDTGELFF. The CDR3, as DNA: TGTGCCAGCAGAGCCGGGACAGGCGACACCGGGGAGCTGTTTTTT. The chain recombines TRBV6-6 with TRBJ2-2; 8 bases are a match to TRBD1. The germline gives CDR1 MNHNY, CDR2 SVGAGI (reference sequence). Germline trimming cut 6 bases from V and 3 bases from J; bases unmatched to any gene: 6. The CDR3 runs 15 residues.

This chain uses TRBV7-9 with TRBJ1-1; a possible D gene is TRBD1 (6 bases). The CDR3 spans 13 residues. Germline CDR1 and CDR2: SEHNR and FQNEAQ (reference sequence). Trimming removed 7 bases at V and 5 bases at J, with 14 bases between. Here the CDR3 reads CASTQITGTEAFF. CDR3 nucleotides: TGTGCCAGCACCCAGATAACAGGGACTGAAGCTTTCTTT.

V is TRBV4-1 and J is TRBJ1-4; D unresolved. Germline lookup yields CDR1 MGHRA and CDR2 YSYEKL. Trimming took 5 bases from V and 0 from J, leaving 7 bases between them. This CDR3 is built from 14 residues. CDR3 amino acids: CASSLISTNEKLFF. CDR3 DNA: TGCGCCAGCAGCTTGATATCAACTAATGAAAAACTGTTTTTT.

The chain carries TRBV6-5 and TRBJ2-1; no reliable D call. Germline CDR1 MNHEY, CDR2 SVGAGI. The V end lost 5 bases, the J end lost 6 bases, and 14 bases lay between the germline ends. The CDR3 is made up of 14 amino acids. The CDR3 loop is CASSNPPLSNEQFF. The CDR3 region has the DNA TGTGCCAGCAGTAACCCGCCCCTCAGCAATGAGCAGTTCTTC.

V usage is TRBV5-8 and J usage is TRBJ2-7; maybe TRBD1 (5 bases). CDR3 length equals 15 residues. Germline CDR1 is SGHTS and CDR2 is YDEGEE. Trimming pared 4 bases from V and 0 bases from J, leaving 14 bases between. The CDR3 region is CASSLGHLLSYEQYF. CDR3 nucleotides: TGTGCCAGCAGCCTCGGACACCTGCTCTCCTACGAGCAGTACTTC.

J is TRBJ2-1 and V is TRBV6-6, with D hard to call. Trimming left V 5 bases short and J 5 bases short, with 13 bases between. CDR3 length equals 14 residues. Per germline, CDR1 MNHNY and CDR2 SVGAGI (reference sequence). CDR3 in DNA: TGTGCCAGCAGTCTCCCTATACGGGACAATGAGCAGTTCTTC. Protein sequence: CASSLPIRDNEQFF.

This clone came up many times. Distinct nucleotide sequences in the sample also encode this CDR3. This chain connects TRBV6-1 to TRBJ2-7; no reliable D call. The CDR3 extends over 14 amino acids. The V end was cut by 1 base, the J end by 0 bases, with 7 bases between. Germline CDR1 and CDR2: MNHNS and SASEGT. The CDR3 sequence: CASSEGRSSYEQYF. DNA for the CDR3: TGTGCCAGCAGTGAAGGTCGTAGCTCCTACGAGCAGTACTTC.

This clone has just one count. The chain joins TRBV11-2 to TRBJ2-1; perhaps TRBD1 as D (5 bases). Trimming removed 6 bases from V and 5 bases from J, with 5 bases in between. Per the germline V gene, CDR1 is SGHAT and CDR2 is FQNNGV. The CDR3 spans 11 residues. The CDR3 reads CASRQDNEQFF. In DNA form, the CDR3 reads TGTGCCAGCAGACAGGACAATGAGCAGTTCTTC. Full variable domain (outside the CDR3, taken from reference TRBV11-2 and TRBJ2-1): EAGVAQSPRYKIIEKRQSVAFWCNPISGHATLYWYQQILGQGPKLLIQFQNNGVVDDSQLPKDRFSAERLKGVDSTLKIQPAKLEDSAVYLCASRQDNEQFFGPGTRLTVL.

The V and J genes are TRBV29-1 and TRBJ2-6, with TRBD1 matching over 7 bases. This CDR3 has 19 amino acids. V dropped 5 bases and J dropped 5; count of bases not matched to a gene: 21. CDR1 is SQVTM and CDR2 is ANQGSEA in the germline V gene. The CDR3 loop reads CSVRDRDSITLGRANVLTF. DNA of the CDR3: TGCAGCGTTAGAGACCGGGACAGCATAACTTTGGGGAGGGCCAACGTCCTGACTTTC.

This clone was recorded only once. The J gene is TRBJ2-5, the V gene TRBV11-2, with D unresolved. There are 11 residues in the CDR3. Germline V gene lookup returns CDR1 SGHAT and CDR2 FQNNGV. V gave up 0 bases and J gave up 11 bases, with 7 bases separating them. DNA for the CDR3: TGTGCCAGCAGCTTAGACCTTGTGCAGTACTTC. It encodes CASSLDLVQYF.